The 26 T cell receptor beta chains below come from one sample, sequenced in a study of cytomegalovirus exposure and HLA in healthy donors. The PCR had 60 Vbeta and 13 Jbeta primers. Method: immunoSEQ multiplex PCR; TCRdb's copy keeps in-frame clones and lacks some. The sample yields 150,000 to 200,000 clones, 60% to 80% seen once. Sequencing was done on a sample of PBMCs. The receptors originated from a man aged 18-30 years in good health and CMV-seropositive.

CDR3 residues: CSVASTANNEQFF. CDR3 bases: TGCAGCGTCGCATCGACAGCCAACAATGAGCAGTTCTTC. The chain joins TRBV29-1 to TRBJ2-1; D is perhaps TRBD1 (5 bases). The germline V and J ends were trimmed by 6 bases and 5 bases, with 14 bases remaining between them. The length of the CDR3 is 13 residues. Germline CDR1 is SQVTM and CDR2 is ANQGSEA.

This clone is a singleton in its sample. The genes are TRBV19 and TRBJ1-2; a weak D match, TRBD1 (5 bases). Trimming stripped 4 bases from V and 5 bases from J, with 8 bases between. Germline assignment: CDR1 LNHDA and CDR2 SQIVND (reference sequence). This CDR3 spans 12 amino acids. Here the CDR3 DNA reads TGTGCCAGTAGTAAGACAGCTTATGGCTACACCTTC. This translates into CASSKTAYGYTF.

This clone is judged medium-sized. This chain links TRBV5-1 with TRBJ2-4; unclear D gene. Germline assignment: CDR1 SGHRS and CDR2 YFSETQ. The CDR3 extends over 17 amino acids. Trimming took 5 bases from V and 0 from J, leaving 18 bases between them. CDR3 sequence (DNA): TGCGCCAGCAGTCCGAAAGAGTACTCATTAGCCAAAAACATTCAGTACTTC. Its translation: CASSPKEYSLAKNIQYF.

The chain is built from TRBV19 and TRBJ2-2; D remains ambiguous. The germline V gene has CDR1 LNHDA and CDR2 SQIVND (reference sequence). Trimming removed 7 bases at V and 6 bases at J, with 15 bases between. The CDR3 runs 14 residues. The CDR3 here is CASTLRLEAGELFF. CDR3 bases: TGTGCCAGTACCCTAAGGCTAGAGGCCGGGGAGCTGTTTTTT.

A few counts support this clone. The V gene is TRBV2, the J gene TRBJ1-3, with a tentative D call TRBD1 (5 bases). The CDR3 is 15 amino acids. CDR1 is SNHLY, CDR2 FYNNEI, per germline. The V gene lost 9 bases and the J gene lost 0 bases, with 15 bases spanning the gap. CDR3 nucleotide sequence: TGTGCCAGAGGGGCGGGGCGAAACTCTGGAAACACCATATATTTT. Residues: CARGAGRNSGNTIYF.

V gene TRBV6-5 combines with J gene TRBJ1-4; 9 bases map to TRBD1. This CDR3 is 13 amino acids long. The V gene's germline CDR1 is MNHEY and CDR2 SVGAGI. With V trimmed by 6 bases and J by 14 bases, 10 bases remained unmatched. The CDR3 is CASRDSTGGELFF. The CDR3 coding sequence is TGTGCCAGCAGAGATTCTACAGGGGGCGAGCTGTTTTTT.

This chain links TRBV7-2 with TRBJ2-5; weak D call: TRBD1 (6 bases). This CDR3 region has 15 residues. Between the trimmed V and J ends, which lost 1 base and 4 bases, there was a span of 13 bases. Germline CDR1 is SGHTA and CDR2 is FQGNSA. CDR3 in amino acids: CASSLVGRGGETQYF. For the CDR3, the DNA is TGTGCCAGCAGCTTAGTCGGCAGGGGTGGAGAGACCCAGTACTTC.

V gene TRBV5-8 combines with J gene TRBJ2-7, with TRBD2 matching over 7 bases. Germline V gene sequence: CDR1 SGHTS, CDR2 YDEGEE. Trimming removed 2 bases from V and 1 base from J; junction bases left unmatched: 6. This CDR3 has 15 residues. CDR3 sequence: CASSFGGSGSYEQYF. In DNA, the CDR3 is TGTGCCAGCAGCTTCGGGGGGTCTGGGTCCTACGAGCAGTACTTC.

CDR3 coding DNA: TGCAGCGTTGAAAGACTTCATAATGAGCAGTTCTTC. It specifies CSVERLHNEQFF. The chain joins TRBV29-1 to TRBJ2-1; no clear D gene. There are 12 residues in the CDR3. Per the germline V gene, CDR1 is SQVTM and CDR2 is ANQGSEA. Trimming pared 2 bases from V and 7 bases from J, leaving 9 bases between.

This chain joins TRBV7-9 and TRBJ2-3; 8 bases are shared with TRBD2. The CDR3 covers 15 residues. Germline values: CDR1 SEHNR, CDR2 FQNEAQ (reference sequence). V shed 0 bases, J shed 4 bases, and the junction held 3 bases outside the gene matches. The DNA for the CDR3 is TGTGCCAGCAGCTTAGCGAGTAGCGGGGCAGATACGCAGTATTTT. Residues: CASSLASSGADTQYF.

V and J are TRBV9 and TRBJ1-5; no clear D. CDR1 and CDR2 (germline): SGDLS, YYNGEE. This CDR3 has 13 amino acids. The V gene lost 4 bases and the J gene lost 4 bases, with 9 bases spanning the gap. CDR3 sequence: CASSPAENQPQHF. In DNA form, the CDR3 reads TGTGCCAGCAGCCCGGCGGAAAATCAGCCCCAGCATTTT.

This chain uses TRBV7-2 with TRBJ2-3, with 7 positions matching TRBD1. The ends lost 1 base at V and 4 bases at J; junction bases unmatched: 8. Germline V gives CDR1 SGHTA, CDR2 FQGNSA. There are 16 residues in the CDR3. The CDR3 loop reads CASSLDGRGFPDTQYF. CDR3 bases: TGTGCCAGCAGCTTAGATGGCAGGGGGTTCCCAGATACGCAGTATTTT.

CDR3 amino acids: CASRGQAGTGELFF. Written as DNA, the CDR3 is TGTGCCAGCAGAGGACAGGCGGGCACCGGGGAGCTGTTTTTT. The chain links TRBV7-3 to TRBJ2-2, with 7 bases that match TRBD1. The CDR3 is 14 amino acids. The ends lost 6 bases at V and 4 bases at J; junction bases unmatched: 5. CDR1 is SGHTA, CDR2 FQGTGA, per germline. The full variable domain, its missing parts supplied by reference TRBV7-3 and TRBJ2-2, is GAGVSQTPSNKVTEKGKYVELRCDPISGHTALYWYRQSLGQGPEFLIYFQGTGAADDSGLPNDRFFAVRPEGSVSTLKIQRTERGDSAVYLCASRGQAGTGELFFGEGSRLTVL.

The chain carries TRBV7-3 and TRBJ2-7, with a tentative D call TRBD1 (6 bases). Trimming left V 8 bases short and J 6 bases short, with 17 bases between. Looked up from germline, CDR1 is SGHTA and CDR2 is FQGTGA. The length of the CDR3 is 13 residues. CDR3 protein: CASADGTRGEQYF. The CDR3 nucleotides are TGTGCCAGCGCCGACGGGACAAGAGGCGAGCAGTACTTC. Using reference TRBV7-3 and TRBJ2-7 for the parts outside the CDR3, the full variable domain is GAGVSQTPSNKVTEKGKYVELRCDPISGHTALYWYRQSLGQGPEFLIYFQGTGAADDSGLPNDRFFAVRPEGSVSTLKIQRTERGDSAVYLCASADGTRGEQYFGPGTRLTVT.

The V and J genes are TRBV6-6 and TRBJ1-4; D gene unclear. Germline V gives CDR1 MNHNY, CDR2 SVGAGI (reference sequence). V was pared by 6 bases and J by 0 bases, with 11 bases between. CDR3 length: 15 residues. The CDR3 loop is CASSPPGATNEKLFF. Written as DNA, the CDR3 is TGTGCCAGCAGCCCTCCAGGCGCAACTAATGAAAAACTGTTTTTT.

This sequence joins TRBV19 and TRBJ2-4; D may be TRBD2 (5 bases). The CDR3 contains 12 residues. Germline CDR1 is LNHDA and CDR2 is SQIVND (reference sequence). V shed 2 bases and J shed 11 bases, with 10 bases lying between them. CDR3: CASSIRESVQYF. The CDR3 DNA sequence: TGTGCCAGTAGTATAAGGGAGTCGGTTCAGTACTTC.

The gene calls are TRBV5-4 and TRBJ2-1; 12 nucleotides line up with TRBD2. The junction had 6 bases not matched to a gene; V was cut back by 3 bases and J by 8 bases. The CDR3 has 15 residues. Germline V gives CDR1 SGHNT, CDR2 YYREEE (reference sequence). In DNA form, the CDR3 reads TGTGCCAGCAGCTCGACTAGCGGGGGAGTCCATGAGCAGTTCTTC. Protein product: CASSSTSGGVHEQFF. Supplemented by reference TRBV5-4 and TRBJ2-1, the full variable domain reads ETGVTQSPTHLIKTRGQQVTLRCSSQSGHNTVSWYQQALGQGPQFIFQYYREEENGRGNFPPRFSGLQFPNYSSELNVNALELDDSALYLCASSSTSGGVHEQFFGPGTRLTVL.

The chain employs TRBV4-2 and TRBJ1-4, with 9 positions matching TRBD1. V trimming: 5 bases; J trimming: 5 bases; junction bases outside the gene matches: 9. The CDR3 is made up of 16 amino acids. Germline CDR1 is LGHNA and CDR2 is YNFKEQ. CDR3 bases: TGTGCCAGCAGCGAAAATCTCGGACAGGGGAATGAAAAACTGTTTTTT. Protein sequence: CASSENLGQGNEKLFF.

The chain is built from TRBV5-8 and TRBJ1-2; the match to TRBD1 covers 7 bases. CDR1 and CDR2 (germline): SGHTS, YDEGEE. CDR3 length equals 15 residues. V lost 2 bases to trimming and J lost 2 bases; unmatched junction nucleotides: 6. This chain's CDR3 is CASSFIPTGNYGYTF. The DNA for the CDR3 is TGTGCCAGCAGCTTTATCCCGACAGGGAACTATGGCTACACCTTC.

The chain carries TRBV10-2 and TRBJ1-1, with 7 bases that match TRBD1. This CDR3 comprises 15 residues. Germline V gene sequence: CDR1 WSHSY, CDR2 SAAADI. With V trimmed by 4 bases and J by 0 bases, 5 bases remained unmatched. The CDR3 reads CASSGTDRLNTEAFF. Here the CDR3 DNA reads TGCGCCAGCAGTGGGACGGACAGGTTGAACACTGAAGCTTTCTTT.

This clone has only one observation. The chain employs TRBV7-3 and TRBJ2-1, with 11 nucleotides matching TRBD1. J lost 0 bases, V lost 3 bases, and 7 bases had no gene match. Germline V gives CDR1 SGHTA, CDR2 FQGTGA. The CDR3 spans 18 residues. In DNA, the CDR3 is TGTGCCAGCAGCTTGGGGACAGGGGGTTTAGGCTCCTACAATGAGCAGTTCTTC. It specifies CASSLGTGGLGSYNEQFF.

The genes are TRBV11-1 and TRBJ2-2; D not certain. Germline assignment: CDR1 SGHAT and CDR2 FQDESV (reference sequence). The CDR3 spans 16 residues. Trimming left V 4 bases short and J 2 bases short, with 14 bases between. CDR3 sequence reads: CASSYHDTANTGELFF. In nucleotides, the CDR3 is TGTGCCAGCAGCTACCATGACACCGCTAACACCGGGGAGCTGTTTTTT.

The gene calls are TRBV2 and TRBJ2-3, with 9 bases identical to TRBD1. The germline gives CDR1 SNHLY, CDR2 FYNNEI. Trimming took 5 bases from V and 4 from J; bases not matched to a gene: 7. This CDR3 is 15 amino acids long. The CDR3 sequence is CASSKPGQGPDTQYF. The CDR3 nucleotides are TGTGCCAGCAGTAAACCGGGACAGGGACCAGATACGCAGTATTTT.

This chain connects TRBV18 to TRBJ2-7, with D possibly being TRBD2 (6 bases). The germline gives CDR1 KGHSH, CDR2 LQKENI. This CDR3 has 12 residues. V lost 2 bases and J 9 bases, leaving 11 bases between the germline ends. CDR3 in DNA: TGTGCCAGCTCACCATCCCGGGACTGGCAGTACTTC. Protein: CASSPSRDWQYF.

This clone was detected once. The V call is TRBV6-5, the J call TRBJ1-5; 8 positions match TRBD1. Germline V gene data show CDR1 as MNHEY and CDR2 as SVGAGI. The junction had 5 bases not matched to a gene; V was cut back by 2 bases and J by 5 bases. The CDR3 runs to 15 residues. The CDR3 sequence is CASSYTRGQDQPQHF. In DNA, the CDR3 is TGTGCCAGCAGTTACACCAGGGGGCAGGATCAGCCCCAGCATTTT.

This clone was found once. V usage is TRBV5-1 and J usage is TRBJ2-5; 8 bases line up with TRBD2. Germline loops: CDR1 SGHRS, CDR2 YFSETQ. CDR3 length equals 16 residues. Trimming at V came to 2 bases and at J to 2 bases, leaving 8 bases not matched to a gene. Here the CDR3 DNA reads TGCGCCAGCAGCTTCGGGGCGGGGGGCGGTCAAGAGACCCAGTACTTC. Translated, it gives CASSFGAGGGQETQYF.